These 13 T cell receptor beta chains originate from one sample sequenced in a study of esophageal squamous cell carcinoma under preoperative chemotherapy. A single record per CDR3 protein comes from TCRdb applying MiXCR to the PCR reads. The sample has 15,000 to 20,000 distinct CDR3 sequences, around 47% seen once. Time point in this sample: before preoperative PTX-NDP chemotherapy. This sample was obtained from a patient given preoperative chemotherapy. These receptor sequences come from a human donor with esophageal squamous cell carcinoma. The donor label of this sample is uncertain.

The J gene is TRBJ2-1, the V gene TRBV6-4, with 11 positions matching TRBD2. The CDR3 runs 15 residues. Germline V lookup: CDR1 MRHNA, CDR2 SNTAGT. With V trimmed by 2 bases and J by 5 bases, 2 bases remained unmatched. CDR3 nucleotides: TGTGCCAGCAGTGACGGGACTAGCGGAGACAATGAGCAGTTCTTC. This encodes CASSDGTSGDNEQFF.

The V gene is TRBV7-2, the J gene TRBJ2-4; TRBD2 is a possible D gene (6 bases). Trimming shortened V by 3 bases and J by 5 bases, and 17 bases separated the two germline ends. The germline V gene encodes CDR1 SGHTA and CDR2 FQGNSA. The CDR3 loop spans 16 amino acids. The DNA for the CDR3 is TGTGCCAGCAGCTTGGGGCGGGGCCAGATTCAAAACATTCAGTACTTC. It yields the protein CASSLGRGQIQNIQYF.

This clonotype came up many times. This rearrangement joins TRBV19 to TRBJ2-7; 10 positions match TRBD2. V gave up 5 bases and J gave up 1 base; unmatched junction bases: 2. This CDR3 is built from 14 residues. The V gene's germline CDR1 is LNHDA and CDR2 SQIVND (reference sequence). The CDR3 region is CASSLAGVSYEQYF. CDR3 nucleotides: TGTGCCAGTAGTCTAGCGGGAGTATCCTACGAGCAGTACTTC.

This chain links TRBV11-2 with TRBJ2-5, with D perhaps assigned TRBD1 or TRBD2 (5 bases each). CDR3 size: 12 residues. V lost 4 bases and J lost 5, with 8 bases in between. Germline V lookup: CDR1 SGHAT, CDR2 FQNNGV. This CDR3 reads CASSSGPETQYF. The CDR3 DNA reads as TGTGCCAGCAGCTCGGGGCCGGAGACCCAGTACTTC.

This clonotype was seen only a few times. CDR3: CASSDSPEAGGYNEQFF. Written as DNA, the CDR3 is TGTGCCAGCAGTGACTCCCCCGAAGCGGGCGGCTACAATGAGCAGTTCTTC. This sequence joins TRBV6-4 and TRBJ2-1; tentative D call: TRBD2 (6 bases). Trimming cost V 0 bases and J 3 bases, with 15 bases left between them. Germline V gives CDR1 MRHNA, CDR2 SNTAGT. This CDR3 is built from 17 residues.

As concerns this clonotype: One end of the junction does not line up with germline, which may come from a read error. The chain combines TRBV7-3 with TRBJ2-3; D gene ambiguous. There are 15 residues in the CDR3. Germline lookup yields CDR1 SGHTA and CDR2 FQGTGA. The CDR3 region is CARGLREESTDTQYF. Here the CDR3 DNA reads TGTGCCAGGGGCCTCCGAGAGGAGAGCACCGATACGCAGTATTTT.

This clonotype was recorded a few times. The genes are TRBV27 and TRBJ2-3; TRBD2 matches at 11 bases. With 5 bases clipped from V and 10 bases from J, the junction kept 8 bases outside the gene matches. The CDR3 consists of 14 residues. Germline CDR1 MNHEY, CDR2 SMNVEV (reference sequence). CDR3 in DNA: TGTGCCAGCAGTCCCGGGACTAGCGGTCGATCGCAGTATTTT. The encoded protein is CASSPGTSGRSQYF.

Regarding this clonotype: Since a much larger clone is just one base distant, this may be a read error. The chain couples TRBV7-3 to TRBJ2-7; D gene uncertain. The J call is in doubt because the DNA end fits TRBJ2-1 better. Germline lookup yields CDR1 SGHTA and CDR2 FQGTGA. The CDR3 covers 13 residues. CDR3 nucleotides: TGTGCCAGCAGCTTAATCGGAGTCGATGAGCAGTTCTTC. The encoded protein is CASSLIGVDEQFF.

This clonotype was detected only a few times. The genes are TRBV7-7 and TRBJ2-1; 10 bases are a match to TRBD2. The CDR3 loop spans 15 amino acids. CDR1 and CDR2 from the germline V gene are SSHAT and FNYEAQ (reference sequence). The trim removed 5 bases at V and 3 bases at J, leaving 4 bases unmatched. The CDR3 DNA follows: TGTGCCAGCAGCACGCCTAGCGGGAGCTACAATGAGCAGTTCTTC. It yields the protein CASSTPSGSYNEQFF.

To note about this clonotype: This likely comes from a read error, as the CDR3 has no conserved phenylalanine or tryptophan at its end. Because the CDR3's place on the DNA is in doubt, the DNA is left out and the CDR3 is given as listed by TCRdb. The chain links TRBV7-6 to TRBJ2-1; the DNA was not compared with TRBD2, the D call given in the table. The CDR3 numbers 15 amino acids, ends counted. From germline, CDR1 is SGHVS and CDR2 FNYEAQ. This CDR3 reads CASRLTSGLNNEQPL.

There are many counts of this clonotype. The gene calls are TRBV11-2 and TRBJ1-1; tentatively, D is TRBD1 (5 bases). This CDR3 comprises 15 residues. Between the trimmed V and J ends, which lost 5 bases and 1 base, there was a span of 14 bases. Germline V gene sequence: CDR1 SGHAT, CDR2 FQNNGV. The CDR3 region has the DNA TGTGCCAGCAGCCCTAGGGACGGAAAGAACACTGAAGCTTTCTTT. Protein product: CASSPRDGKNTEAFF.

This clonotype was picked up many times. The rearrangement uses TRBV7-8 and TRBJ2-3; D perhaps matches TRBD2 (6 bases). From germline, CDR1 is SGHVS and CDR2 FQNEAQ. The CDR3 is 14 residues long. V lost 0 bases and J lost 5, with 9 bases in between. The CDR3 is CASSLAGGQDTQYF. The CDR3 bases are TGTGCCAGCAGCTTAGCGGGAGGCCAAGATACGCAGTATTTT.

There are a few counts of this clonotype. The V call is TRBV11-3, the J call TRBJ2-7; 9 nucleotides match TRBD1. This CDR3 comprises 13 residues. In germline, CDR1 is SGHNT, CDR2 YENEEA. V trimming: 3 bases; J trimming: 9 bases; junction bases outside the gene matches: 6. In nucleotides, the CDR3 is TGTGCCAGCAGCTTGGAGGACAGGGGTGGGCAGTACTTC. This sequence encodes CASSLEDRGGQYF. The variable domain in full, completed from reference TRBV11-3 and TRBJ2-7, reads EAGVVQSPRYKIIEKKQPVAFWCNPISGHNTLYWYLQNLGQGPELLIRYENEEAVDDSQLPKDRFSAERLKGVDSTLKIQPAELGDSAVYLCASSLEDRGGQYFGPGTRLTVT.